The present entry profiles one TCR beta chain with its context. The record originates from a study of blood T cell repertoires in COVID-19. Across the study: Acute-phase and convalescent COVID-19 samples originated in the United States, Italy and Spain.

Original data processing: Reference gene primer amplification gave estimated nucleated cell counts. This table comes from immunoSEQ multiplex PCR, and its TCRdb copy is limited to in-frame clones, with some not included. That table furnishes V, J and clone size, whereas the DNA furnished D and trimming. The sample yields about 160,000 clones, about 85% seen once. Germline values: CDR1 LGHDT, CDR2 YNNKEL (reference sequence). V was cut by 4 bases and J by 4 bases, with 19 bases left in between. This CDR3 contains 16 residues. Sequencing used peripheral blood. The clonotype was recovered from a human donor with acute or convalescent COVID-19. The donor label of this sample is uncertain. This chain uses TRBV3-1 (or the pseudogene TRBV3-2) with TRBJ1-2; D perhaps matches TRBD1 (6 bases). The CDR3 DNA follows: TGTGCCAGCAGCCCCGAAAGGGCAGGGGCCGGCTATGGCTACACCTTC. As protein: CASSPERAGAGYGYTF.